Each of the 24 T cell receptor beta chains below was sequenced from the same sample in a study of shared clonotypes between healthy human individuals. Only in-frame clones appear in the TCRdb table, and some are missing; sequencing was by immunoSEQ multiplex PCR. The sample records about 1 million clones, 70% to 80% being singletons. Sequencing input: memory CD4+ T cells sorted from blood. Regarding subset: CD45RA-negative fraction. These receptors originate from a young man in good health.

V gene TRBV5-1 combines with J gene TRBJ2-5; a weak D match, TRBD1 (5 bases). This CDR3 is built from 12 residues. The germline V and J ends were trimmed by 4 bases and 5 bases, with 9 bases remaining between them. The V gene's germline CDR1 is SGHRS and CDR2 YFSETQ. The CDR3 protein is CASSPQGETQYF. The CDR3 region has the DNA TGCGCCAGCAGCCCGCAGGGTGAGACCCAGTACTTC.

The chain couples TRBV10-3 to TRBJ1-5, with D uncertain. Trimming cost V 0 bases and J 0 bases, with 12 bases left between them. This CDR3 has 17 amino acids. CDR1 ENHRY and CDR2 SYGVKD come from the germline V gene. CDR3 nucleotide sequence: TGTGCCATCAGTGAGTCGAAGGCAGACCCTAGCAATCAGCCCCAGCATTTT. Translated, it gives CAISESKADPSNQPQHF.

The chain couples TRBV30 to TRBJ1-2, with D tentatively TRBD1 (6 bases). Germline V CDR1 and CDR2: GTSNPN, SVGIG (reference sequence). CDR3 length: 13 amino acids. V lost 5 bases and J lost 2, with 12 bases in between. CDR3 protein: CAWARDINYGYTF. CDR3 sequence (DNA): TGTGCCTGGGCCCGGGACATCAACTATGGCTACACCTTC.

About this clone itself: Additional DNA sequences in this sample encode the identical CDR3. The CDR3 reads CASSPGGSYEQYF. The CDR3 coding sequence is TGTGCCAGCTCACCAGGGGGGAGCTACGAGCAGTACTTC. V gene TRBV18 combines with J gene TRBJ2-7; TRBD2 might be the D (6 bases). This CDR3 comprises 13 residues. CDR1 and CDR2 from the germline V gene are KGHSH and LQKENI. Trimming took off 2 bases at V and 3 bases at J, with 8 bases between the two ends.

In this sample, this clone turned up a few times. The chain is built from TRBV27 and TRBJ1-1; the D is unclear. CDR3 length: 13 amino acids. The V gene's germline CDR1 is MNHEY and CDR2 SMNVEV (reference sequence). V lost 6 bases, J lost 1 base, and 9 bases lay in between. CDR3 bases: TGTGCCAGCAGCCCCAAAGGGAACACTGAAGCTTTCTTT. Protein sequence: CASSPKGNTEAFF.

On this clone: This specimen includes other DNA sequences encoding the same CDR3. In nucleotides, the CDR3 is TGTGCCAGCAGCTTAGGGACAGGGTCACCCCTCCACTTT. Its translation: CASSLGTGSPLHF. This chain connects TRBV11-2 to TRBJ1-6; 8 bases map to TRBD1. The V segment lost 1 base and the J segment 10 bases; nucleotides outside the gene matches: 0. This CDR3 contains 13 residues. Germline V lookup: CDR1 SGHAT, CDR2 FQNNGV.

The chain employs TRBV10-1 and TRBJ2-7, with TRBD1 matching over 7 bases. Germline V gene sequence: CDR1 WNHNN, CDR2 SYGVQD (reference sequence). The length of the CDR3 is 13 residues. V trimming: 5 bases; J trimming: 0 bases; junction bases outside the gene matches: 1. The CDR3 region has the DNA TGCGCCAGCAGTCAGGGGGTCTCCTACGAGCAGTACTTC. Translating gives CASSQGVSYEQYF.

V usage is TRBV6-1 and J usage is TRBJ1-6; 10 nucleotides match TRBD1. This CDR3 is 14 amino acids long. The germline V gene has CDR1 MNHNS and CDR2 SASEGT. V was pared by 5 bases and J by 10 bases, with 5 bases of the junction left unmatched. CDR3 coding DNA: TGTGCCAGCAGTTCAGACAGGGGGCGATCACCCCTCCACTTT. Its translation is CASSSDRGRSPLHF.

The V gene is TRBV5-1, the J gene TRBJ2-3; D is perhaps TRBD1 or TRBD2 (5 bases each). Trimming left V 6 bases short and J 1 base short, with 12 bases between. Germline CDR1 is SGHRS and CDR2 is YFSETQ. CDR3 length: 14 amino acids. Written as DNA, the CDR3 is TGCGCCAGCAAGATAGGGACCGGCACAGATACGCAGTATTTT. This encodes CASKIGTGTDTQYF. Complete variable domain (other parts from reference TRBV5-1 and TRBJ2-3): KAGVTQTPRYLIKTRGQQVTLSCSPISGHRSVSWYQQTPGQGLQFLFEYFSETQRNKGNFPGRFSGRQFSNSRSEMNVSTLELGDSALYLCASKIGTGTDTQYFGPGTRLTVL.

Comments on this clone: Other DNA sequences in the sample encode the same CDR3. The chain couples TRBV6-6 to TRBJ2-7; D is unclear. The CDR3 length is 13 residues. The ends were cut back, 0 bases at V and 4 bases at J, with 7 bases in the middle. Germline values: CDR1 MNHNY, CDR2 SVGAGI (reference sequence). The DNA for the CDR3 is TGTGCCAGCAGTTACTCTCAGAGTTACGAGCAGTACTTC. Translating gives CASSYSQSYEQYF.

Many counts were recorded for this clone. This chain uses TRBV29-1 with TRBJ2-3; possibly TRBD1 or TRBD2 for D (6 bases each). V shed 6 bases and J shed 2 bases, with 21 bases lying between them. The CDR3 spans 16 residues. Germline V gene data show CDR1 as SQVTM and CDR2 as ANQGSEA. CDR3: CSVHARGRRVTDTQYF. The DNA for the CDR3 is TGCAGCGTACACGCCCGGGGGCGGAGGGTCACAGATACGCAGTATTTT.

The CDR3 is CASRPTDNEQYF. The CDR3 DNA reads as TGTGCCAGCAGGCCAACAGATAACGAGCAGTACTTC. The V and J genes are TRBV28 and TRBJ2-7; D is uncertain. The CDR3 extends over 12 amino acids. V lost 6 bases, J lost 5 bases, and 11 bases lay in between. Germline V lookup: CDR1 MDHEN, CDR2 SYDVKM.

The V and J genes are TRBV10-3 and TRBJ2-1, with TRBD2 identical over 12 bases. Trimming removed 5 bases from V and 7 bases from J; junction bases left unmatched: 9. This CDR3 is built from 16 residues. CDR1 ENHRY and CDR2 SYGVKD come from the germline V gene. In nucleotides, the CDR3 is TGTGCCATCAGTCCTAGCGGGGGGGCCAGGGCGAATGAGCAGTTCTTC. Encoded protein: CAISPSGGARANEQFF.

V is TRBV6-6 and J is TRBJ1-5; D ambiguous. The V gene's germline CDR1 is MNHNY and CDR2 SVGAGI (reference sequence). Deletions cut 0 bases from V and 9 bases from J, with 9 bases between. CDR3 length equals 13 residues. The CDR3 nucleotides are TGTGCCAGCAGTTACTCATCAGATCTGCCCCAGCATTTT. Translation gives CASSYSSDLPQHF.

The rearrangement joins TRBV30 to TRBJ2-2; 7 bases match TRBD1. This CDR3 comprises 14 residues. Germline values: CDR1 GTSNPN, CDR2 SVGIG (reference sequence). V lost 7 bases, J lost 0 bases, and 5 bases stayed unmatched. Here the CDR3 DNA reads TGTGCCTCGAACAGGGGACCGAACACCGGGGAGCTGTTTTTT. Translating it yields CASNRGPNTGELFF.

The rearrangement uses TRBV5-1 and TRBJ2-7; D is perhaps TRBD1 (6 bases). Germline V gene lookup returns CDR1 SGHRS and CDR2 YFSETQ. Deletions cut 4 bases from V and 4 bases from J, with 12 bases between. The CDR3 contains 13 residues. The CDR3 spells CASSQTQGYEQYF. The CDR3 DNA sequence: TGCGCCAGCAGCCAGACACAGGGTTACGAGCAGTACTTC.

V and J are TRBV6-5 and TRBJ2-1; 11 bases agree with TRBD2. The CDR3 is made up of 15 amino acids. CDR1 is MNHEY and CDR2 is SVGAGI in the germline V gene. V lost 6 bases and J lost 7; bases outside the gene matches: 8. CDR3 loop: CASRTTSGSWNEQFF. CDR3 nucleotides: TGTGCCAGCAGAACCACTAGCGGGAGCTGGAATGAGCAGTTCTTC.

The J gene is TRBJ1-1, the V gene TRBV29-1; D call uncertain. V was trimmed by 4 bases and J by 1 base, leaving 16 bases between them. This CDR3 spans 15 amino acids. Germline V CDR1 and CDR2: SQVTM, ANQGSEA. The CDR3 nucleotides read TGCAGCGTTGGGGTGGAAGGGCTGAGGAACACTGAAGCTTTCTTT. Protein sequence: CSVGVEGLRNTEAFF. Drawing the rest from reference TRBV29-1 and TRBJ1-1, the complete variable domain is SAVISQKPSRDICQRGTSLTIQCQVDSQVTMMFWYRQQPGQSLTLIATANQGSEATYESGFVIDKFPISRPNLTFSTLTVSNMSPEDSSIYLCSVGVEGLRNTEAFFGQGTRLTVV.

This clone was detected a few times. Being one base from a much bigger clone, this may be a read error. Other nucleotide sequences in the sample specify the same CDR3. The genes are TRBV28 and TRBJ2-7, with D uncertain. The CDR3 length is 12 residues. Trimming cost V 5 bases and J 2 bases, with 7 bases left between them. Germline V gene data show CDR1 as MDHEN and CDR2 as SYDVKM. Here the CDR3 DNA reads TGTGCCAGCAGTCCCCCTGCCTACGAGCAGTACTTC. Amino acid sequence: CASSPPAYEQYF.

This clone is a singleton in its sample. This chain connects TRBV6-5 to TRBJ1-3, with 8 bases lining up with TRBD1. V lost 5 bases, J lost 8 bases, and 8 bases stayed unmatched. This CDR3 region has 14 residues. The V gene's germline CDR1 is MNHEY and CDR2 SVGAGI. CDR3: CASSTTGGGDTIYF. The CDR3 DNA follows: TGTGCCAGCAGTACAACAGGGGGAGGAGACACCATATATTTT.

This clone came up a few times. This sequence joins TRBV30 and TRBJ2-2; D not resolved. The germline V and J ends were trimmed by 0 bases and 4 bases, with 9 bases remaining between them. This CDR3 comprises 14 residues. The germline V gene has CDR1 GTSNPN and CDR2 SVGIG (reference sequence). Here the CDR3 DNA reads TGTGCCTGGAGTGTCACCAGGAGCACCGGGGAGCTGTTTTTT. Translation gives CAWSVTRSTGELFF.

This clone was observed once. V and J are TRBV5-1 and TRBJ2-2, with D possibly being TRBD1 (6 bases). The germline CDR1 and CDR2 sequences are SGHRS and YFSETQ. This CDR3 has 15 residues. Trimming removed 2 bases from V and 3 bases from J, with 11 bases in between. CDR3 sequence reads: CASSLKQGYTGELFF. The CDR3 DNA is TGCGCCAGCAGCTTAAAACAGGGATACACCGGGGAGCTGTTTTTT.

The V call is TRBV28, the J call TRBJ1-5; D gene ambiguous. The CDR3 has 14 residues. Germline assignment: CDR1 MDHEN and CDR2 SYDVKM. Trimming pared 5 bases from V and 2 bases from J, leaving 10 bases between. The CDR3 bases are TGTGCCAGCAGTCGCTCGGCAGGCAATCAGCCCCAGCATTTT. Amino acids: CASSRSAGNQPQHF. Using reference TRBV28 and TRBJ1-5 for the parts outside the CDR3, the full variable domain is DVKVTQSSRYLVKRTGEKVFLECVQDMDHENMFWYRQDPGLGLRLIYFSYDVKMKEKGDIPEGYSVSREKKERFSLILESASTNQTSMYLCASSRSAGNQPQHFGDGTRLSIL.

The rearrangement joins TRBV6-1 to TRBJ2-6, with D unclear. The CDR3 spans 15 residues. Germline CDR1 and CDR2: MNHNS and SASEGT. V gave up 2 bases and J gave up 0 bases, with 5 bases separating them. CDR3 loop: CASSEFFSGANVLTF. The CDR3 bases are TGTGCCAGCAGTGAATTTTTCTCTGGGGCCAACGTCCTGACTTTC.